The sequence of this T cell receptor beta chain was determined in a study of T cell changes during pregnancy in multiple sclerosis. Assay used: immunoSEQ multiplex PCR; TCRdb lists only in-frame clones, some missing. The sample shows 25,000 to 30,000 clones, approximately 94% of them seen only once. The TCR sequence derives from a female donor with multiple sclerosis, enrolled in a pregnancy study. The input for sequencing was CD8+ T cells from peripheral blood mononuclear cells, taken before pregnancy.

The CDR3 DNA sequence: TGTGCCATCAGTGTGCAGAAGAAGGGACACATGAACACCGGGGAGCTGTTTTTT. It codes for CAISVQKKGHMNTGELFF. This rearrangement joins TRBV10-3 to TRBJ2-2, with a possible D match to TRBD1 (6 bases). The CDR3 covers 18 residues. V lost 4 bases and J lost 1, with 19 bases in between. From germline, CDR1 is ENHRY and CDR2 SYGVKD.